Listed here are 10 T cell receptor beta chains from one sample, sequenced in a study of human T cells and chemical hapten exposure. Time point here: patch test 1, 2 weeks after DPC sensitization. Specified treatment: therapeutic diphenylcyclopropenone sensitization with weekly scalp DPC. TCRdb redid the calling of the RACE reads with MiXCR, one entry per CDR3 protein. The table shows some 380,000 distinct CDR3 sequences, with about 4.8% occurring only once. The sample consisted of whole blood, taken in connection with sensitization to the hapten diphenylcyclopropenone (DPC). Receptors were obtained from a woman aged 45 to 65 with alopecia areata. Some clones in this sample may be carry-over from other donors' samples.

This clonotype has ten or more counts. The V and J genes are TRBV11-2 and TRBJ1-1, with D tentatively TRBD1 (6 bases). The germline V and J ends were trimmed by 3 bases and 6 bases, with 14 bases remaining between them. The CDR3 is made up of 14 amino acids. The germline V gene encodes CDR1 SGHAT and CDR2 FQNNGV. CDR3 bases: TGTGCCAGCAGCTTTGGAACAGGGAAGGCTGAAGCTTTCTTT. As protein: CASSFGTGKAEAFF.

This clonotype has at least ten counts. CDR3 residues: CASSLVQGGNEKLFF. The DNA of the CDR3 is TGTGCCAGCAGTTTGGTCCAGGGGGGGAATGAAAAACTGTTTTTT. The chain employs TRBV12-3 or TRBV12-4 and TRBJ1-4; 7 bases are a match to TRBD1. Unmatched junction bases numbered 6, after V lost 3 bases and J lost 5 bases. This CDR3 is built from 15 residues.

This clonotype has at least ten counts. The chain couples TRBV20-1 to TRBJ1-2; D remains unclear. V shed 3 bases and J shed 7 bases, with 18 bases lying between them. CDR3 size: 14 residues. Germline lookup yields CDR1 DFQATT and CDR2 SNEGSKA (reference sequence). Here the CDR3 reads CSARRDRQVSGYTF. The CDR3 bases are TGCAGTGCTAGGCGAGACCGCCAGGTCTCTGGCTACACCTTC.

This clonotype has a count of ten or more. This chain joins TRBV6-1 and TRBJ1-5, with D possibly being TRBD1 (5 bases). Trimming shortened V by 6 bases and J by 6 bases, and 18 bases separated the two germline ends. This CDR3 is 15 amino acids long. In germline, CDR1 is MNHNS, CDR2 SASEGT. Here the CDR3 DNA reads TGTGCCAGCAGGAGGGGAGGCGGGGCCGGTCAGCCCCAGCATTTT. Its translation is CASRRGGGAGQPQHF.

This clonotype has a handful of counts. The CDR3 nucleotides are TGTGCCAGCAGCTTAGGGTTACTAGCGGGGGGTTACAATGAGCAGTTCTTC. Encoded protein: CASSLGLLAGGYNEQFF. The chain has TRBV7-2 and TRBJ2-1, with 12 nucleotides matching TRBD2. Germline CDR1 reads SGHTA; CDR2 reads FQGNSA. J was trimmed by 4 bases and V by 1 base; bases with no gene match: 5. This CDR3 has 17 residues.

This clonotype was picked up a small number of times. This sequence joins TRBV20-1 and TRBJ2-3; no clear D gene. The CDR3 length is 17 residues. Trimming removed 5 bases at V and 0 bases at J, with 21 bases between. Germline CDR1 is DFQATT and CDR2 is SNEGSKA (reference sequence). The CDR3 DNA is TGCAGTGCTCCCTGGGGATCAACTTTGATTAGCACAGATACGCAGTATTTT. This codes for CSAPWGSTLISTDTQYF.

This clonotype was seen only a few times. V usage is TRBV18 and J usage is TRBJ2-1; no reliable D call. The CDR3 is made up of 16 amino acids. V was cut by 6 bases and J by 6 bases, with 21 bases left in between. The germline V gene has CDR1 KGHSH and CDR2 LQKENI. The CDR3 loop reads CASSSSPGLKPNEQFF. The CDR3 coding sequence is TGTGCCAGCTCGTCCAGCCCCGGCCTAAAACCCAATGAGCAGTTCTTC.

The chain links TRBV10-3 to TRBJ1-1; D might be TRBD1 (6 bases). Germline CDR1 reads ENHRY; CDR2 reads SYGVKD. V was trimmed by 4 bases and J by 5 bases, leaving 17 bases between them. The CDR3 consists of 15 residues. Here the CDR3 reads CAISGAPQGRTEAFF. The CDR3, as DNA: TGTGCCATCAGTGGAGCCCCCCAGGGGAGGACTGAAGCTTTCTTT.

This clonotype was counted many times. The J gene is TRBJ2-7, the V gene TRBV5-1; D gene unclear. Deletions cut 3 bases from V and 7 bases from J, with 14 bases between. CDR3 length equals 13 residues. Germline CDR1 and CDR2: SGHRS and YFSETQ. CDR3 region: CASSSRADGEQYF. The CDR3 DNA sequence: TGCGCCAGCAGCTCCCGGGCCGACGGTGAGCAGTACTTC. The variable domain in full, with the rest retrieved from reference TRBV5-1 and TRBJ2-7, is KAGVTQTPRYLIKTRGQQVTLSCSPISGHRSVSWYQQTPGQGLQFLFEYFSETQRNKGNFPGRFSGRQFSNSRSEMNVSTLELGDSALYLCASSSRADGEQYFGPGTRLTVT.

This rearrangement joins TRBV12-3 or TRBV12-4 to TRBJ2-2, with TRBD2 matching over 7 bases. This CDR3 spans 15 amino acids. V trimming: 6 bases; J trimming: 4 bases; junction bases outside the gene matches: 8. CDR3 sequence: CASRGLGGSTGELFF. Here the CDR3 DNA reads TGTGCCAGCAGGGGACTGGGAGGGAGCACCGGGGAGCTGTTTTTT.